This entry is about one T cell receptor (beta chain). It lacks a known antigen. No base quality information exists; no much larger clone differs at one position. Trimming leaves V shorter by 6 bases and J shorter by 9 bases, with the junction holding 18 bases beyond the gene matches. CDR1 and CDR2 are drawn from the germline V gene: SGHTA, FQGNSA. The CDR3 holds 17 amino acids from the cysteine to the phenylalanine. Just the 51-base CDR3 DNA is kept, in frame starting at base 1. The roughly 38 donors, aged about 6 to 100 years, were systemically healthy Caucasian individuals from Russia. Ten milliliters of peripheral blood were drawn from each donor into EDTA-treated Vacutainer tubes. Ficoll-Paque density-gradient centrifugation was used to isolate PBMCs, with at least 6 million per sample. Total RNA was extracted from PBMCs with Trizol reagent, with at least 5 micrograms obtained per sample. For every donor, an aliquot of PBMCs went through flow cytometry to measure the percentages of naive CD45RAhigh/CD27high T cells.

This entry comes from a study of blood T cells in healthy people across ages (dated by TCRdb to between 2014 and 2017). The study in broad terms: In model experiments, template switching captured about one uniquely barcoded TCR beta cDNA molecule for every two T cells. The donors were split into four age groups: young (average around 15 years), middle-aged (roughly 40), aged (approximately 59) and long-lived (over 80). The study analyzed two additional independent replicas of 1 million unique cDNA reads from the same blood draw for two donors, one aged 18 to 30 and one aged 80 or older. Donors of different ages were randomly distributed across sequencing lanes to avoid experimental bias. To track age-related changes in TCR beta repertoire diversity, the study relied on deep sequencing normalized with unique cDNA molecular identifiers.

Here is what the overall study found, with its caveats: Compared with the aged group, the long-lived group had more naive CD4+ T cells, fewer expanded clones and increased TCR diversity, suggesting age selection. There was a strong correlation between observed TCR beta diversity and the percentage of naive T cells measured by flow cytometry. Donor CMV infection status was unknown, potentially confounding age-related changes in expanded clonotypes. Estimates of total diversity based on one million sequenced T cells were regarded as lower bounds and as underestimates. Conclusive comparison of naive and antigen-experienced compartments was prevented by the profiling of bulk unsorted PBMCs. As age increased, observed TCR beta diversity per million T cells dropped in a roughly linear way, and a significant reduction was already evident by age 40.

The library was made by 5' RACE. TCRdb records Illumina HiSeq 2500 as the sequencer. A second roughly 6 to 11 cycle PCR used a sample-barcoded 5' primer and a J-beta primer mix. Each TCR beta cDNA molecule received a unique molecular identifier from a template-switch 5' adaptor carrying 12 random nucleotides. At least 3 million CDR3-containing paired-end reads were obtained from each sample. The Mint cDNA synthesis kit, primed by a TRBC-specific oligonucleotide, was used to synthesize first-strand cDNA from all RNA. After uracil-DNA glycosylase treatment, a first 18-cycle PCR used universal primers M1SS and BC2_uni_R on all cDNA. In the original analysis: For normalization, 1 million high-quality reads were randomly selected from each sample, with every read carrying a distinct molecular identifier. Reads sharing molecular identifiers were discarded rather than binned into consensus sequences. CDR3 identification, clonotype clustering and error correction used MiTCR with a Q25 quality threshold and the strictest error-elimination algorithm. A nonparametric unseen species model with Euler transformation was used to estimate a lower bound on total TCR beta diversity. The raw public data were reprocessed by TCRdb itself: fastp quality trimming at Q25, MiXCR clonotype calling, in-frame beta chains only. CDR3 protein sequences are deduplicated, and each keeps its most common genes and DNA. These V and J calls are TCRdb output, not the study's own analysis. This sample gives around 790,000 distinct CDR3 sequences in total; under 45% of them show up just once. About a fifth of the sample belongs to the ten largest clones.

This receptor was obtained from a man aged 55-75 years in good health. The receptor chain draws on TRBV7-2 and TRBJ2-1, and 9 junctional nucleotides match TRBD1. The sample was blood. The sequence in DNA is TGTGCCAGCAGGGAACCGAGGGGGGACAGGGTCCACACTGAGCAGTTCTTC. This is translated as CASREPRGDRVHTEQFF. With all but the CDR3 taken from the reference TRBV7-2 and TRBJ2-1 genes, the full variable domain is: GAGVSQSPSNKVTEKGKDVELRCDPISGHTALYWYRQSLGQGLEFLIYFQGNSAPDKSGLPSDRFSAERTGGSVSTLTIQRTQQEDSAVYLCASREPRGDRVHTEQFFGPGTRLTVL.